These 14 T cell receptor beta chains originate from one sample sequenced in a study of cytomegalovirus exposure and HLA in healthy donors. Repertoires were generated with immunoSEQ multiplex PCR, while TCRdb's copy carries only in-frame clones and drops some. The sample contains some 130,000 clones, about 88% of which appear only once. The sequenced material came from PBMCs. These TCRs come from a woman between 18 and 29 years old in good health and CMV-seronegative.

This clone was recorded only once. The chain couples TRBV9 to TRBJ1-1; TRBD1 is a possible D gene (5 bases). V lost 2 bases, J lost 1 base, and 12 bases lay in between. This CDR3 contains 15 residues. Germline V gene data show CDR1 as SGDLS and CDR2 as YYNGEE. The CDR3 spells CASSVLRGENTEAFF. In DNA, the CDR3 is TGTGCCAGCAGCGTCCTTCGGGGGGAGAACACTGAAGCTTTCTTT.

The V call is TRBV4-1, the J call TRBJ1-2; a weak D match, TRBD1 (5 bases). From germline, CDR1 is MGHRA and CDR2 YSYEKL. The germline V and J ends were trimmed by 2 bases and 6 bases, with 13 bases remaining between them. The CDR3 has 14 amino acids. The CDR3 DNA reads as TGCGCCAGCAGCCAATTTCGGGGGGTGGATGGCTACACCTTC. Translated: CASSQFRGVDGYTF.

V usage is TRBV13 and J usage is TRBJ1-2; no definite D call. This CDR3 comprises 13 residues. Trimming left V 0 bases short and J 3 bases short, with 5 bases between. Germline lookup yields CDR1 PRHDT and CDR2 FYEKMQ (reference sequence). The DNA of the CDR3 is TGTGCCAGCAGCTTAGGACAGTACTATGGCTACACCTTC. Translated: CASSLGQYYGYTF.

The chain carries TRBV6-1 and TRBJ1-2; 8 bases fit TRBD1. V dropped 2 bases and J dropped 4; count of bases not matched to a gene: 6. CDR3 length: 15 residues. Germline V lookup: CDR1 MNHNS, CDR2 SASEGT. The CDR3, as DNA: TGTGCCAGCAGTGAACGGCAGGGGGCGACCTATGGCTACACCTTC. Protein product: CASSERQGATYGYTF.

This clone was detected only a few times. The chain uses TRBV10-1 and TRBJ2-7; TRBD1 aligns across 7 bases. Unmatched junction bases numbered 8, after V lost 10 bases and J lost 5 bases. This CDR3 has 12 residues. Germline lookup yields CDR1 WNHNN and CDR2 SYGVQD (reference sequence). The CDR3 DNA follows: TGCGCCACATCGACAGGGCGGGACGAGCAGTACTTC. Translated, it gives CATSTGRDEQYF.

This chain joins TRBV5-1 and TRBJ1-1; 10 bases are a match to TRBD1. This CDR3 is built from 16 residues. After removal of 0 bases from V and 8 bases from J, the junction contained 10 bases not matched to a gene. Per the germline V gene, CDR1 is SGHRS and CDR2 is YFSETQ. The CDR3 reads CASSLVWDRGYTEAFF. The CDR3 nucleotides read TGCGCCAGCAGCTTGGTTTGGGACAGGGGATATACCGAAGCTTTCTTT.

The rearrangement uses TRBV6-6 and TRBJ1-2; tentative D call: TRBD1 (5 bases). The germline V gene encodes CDR1 MNHNY and CDR2 SVGAGI (reference sequence). Trimming stripped 6 bases from V and 6 bases from J, with 8 bases between. The CDR3 runs 11 residues. The DNA for the CDR3 is TGTGCCAGCAGGGGGGGGGATGGCTACACCTTC. Translated, it gives CASRGGDGYTF.

The chain employs TRBV29-1 and TRBJ1-1, with 10 bases matching TRBD1. Germline loops: CDR1 SQVTM, CDR2 ANQGSEA. This CDR3 has 14 residues. J was trimmed by 4 bases and V by 1 base; bases with no gene match: 3. This CDR3 is CSVEVRTGGTEAFF. The CDR3 DNA is TGCAGCGTTGAAGTAAGGACAGGGGGCACTGAAGCTTTCTTT.

The rearrangement uses TRBV4-1 and TRBJ2-7, with 7 bases aligning to TRBD2. CDR1 MGHRA and CDR2 YSYEKL come from the germline V gene. V shed 5 bases, J shed 0 bases, and the junction held 4 bases outside the gene matches. The CDR3 loop spans 14 amino acids. The CDR3 bases are TGCGCCAGCAGCGGTCGGACTAGCTCCTACGAGCAGTACTTC. Its protein product is CASSGRTSSYEQYF.

Regarding this clone: This sample also contains other DNA sequences that code for the same CDR3. This sequence joins TRBV15 and TRBJ2-7; unclear D gene. From germline, CDR1 is LNHNV and CDR2 YYDKDF (reference sequence). V was pared by 0 bases and J by 3 bases, with 6 bases between. The CDR3 has 13 amino acids. For the CDR3, the DNA is TGTGCCACCAGCAGAGATACCGGCTACGAGCAGTACTTC. It yields the protein CATSRDTGYEQYF.

The gene calls are TRBV5-1 and TRBJ2-7; TRBD2 agrees at 15 bases. CDR3 length equals 19 residues. CDR1 and CDR2 from the germline V gene are SGHRS and YFSETQ. V gave up 2 bases and J gave up 2 bases; unmatched junction bases: 11. For the CDR3, the DNA is TGCGCCAGCAGCTTAGCTGGTGGGACTAGCGGGGGGTCGGCCTACGAGCAGTACTTC. It yields the protein CASSLAGGTSGGSAYEQYF.

The chain links TRBV7-9 to TRBJ1-1; D possibly corresponds to TRBD1 (5 bases). The CDR3 spans 15 residues. V was pared by 6 bases and J by 5 bases, with 19 bases between. Looked up from germline, CDR1 is SEHNR and CDR2 is FQNEAQ (reference sequence). This CDR3 is CASSHDQGLRTEAFF. CDR3 bases: TGTGCCAGCAGTCACGACCAGGGCCTCAGGACTGAAGCTTTCTTT.

This rearrangement joins TRBV7-8 to TRBJ2-7, with D tentatively TRBD1 (5 bases). V lost 5 bases and J lost 2, with 16 bases in between. The germline CDR1 and CDR2 sequences are SGHVS and FQNEAQ. The CDR3 runs 15 residues. CDR3 sequence reads: CASSPDQGPPYEQYF. CDR3 DNA: TGTGCCAGCAGCCCAGATCAGGGTCCCCCCTACGAGCAGTACTTC.

The V and J genes are TRBV6-5 and TRBJ1-6; no reliable D call. CDR3 length: 13 amino acids. Per germline, CDR1 MNHEY and CDR2 SVGAGI. Between the trimmed V and J ends, which lost 8 bases and 10 bases, there was a span of 15 bases. CDR3 nucleotide sequence: TGTGCCAGCGGCCACGATTTGGGCTCACCCCTCCACTTT. This gives the protein CASGHDLGSPLHF.